The clone carrying this TCR beta chain was observed a handful of times. This sample is drawn from a study of CD8 T cells in ankylosing spondylitis. Scientists made TCR beta libraries using quantitative 5'-RACE with molecular barcodes. MiXCR was run by TCRdb on the 5' RACE reads, yielding one entry per CDR3 protein. In the table there are 200,000 to 250,000 distinct CDR3 sequences, about 26% of which are singletons. Germline V CDR1 and CDR2: MDHEN, SYDVKM. The CDR3 is 16 residues long. V was trimmed by 2 bases and J by 1 base, leaving 14 bases between them. The source material was blood, either unsorted or a sorted T cell fraction (not recorded which). The receptor was derived from a male donor with ankylosing spondylitis or in good health (not recorded which). V and J are TRBV28 and TRBJ1-2; D ambiguous. CDR3: CASSLPLVGNNYGYTF. The CDR3 DNA sequence: TGTGCCAGCAGTTTACCCCTCGTCGGAAATAACTATGGCTACACCTTC.